This TCR beta chain was sequenced during a study of Ad26.COV2.S vaccination and SARS-CoV-2 variants. Study as a whole: Administration of Ad26.COV2.S was intramuscular, either once or twice 56 days apart. Study outcomes and limitations: Overall T cell responses may have been underestimated by the analyses of TCR breadth and depth. People given the vaccine had a wider spike-specific TCR breadth than placebo recipients did.

Assay used: immunoSEQ multiplex PCR; TCRdb lists only in-frame clones, some missing. The sample has 400,000 or so clones; around nine tenths are singletons. Sample treatment: some 20 received Ad26.COV2.S at low or high dose, single or two shots; about 5 received placebo; per-sample allocation not given. After the first vaccine or placebo injection, samples were drawn on day 63. Vaccination employed an Ad26 vector expressing the Wuhan-strain SARS-CoV-2 spike. This CDR3 comprises 14 residues. Germline V CDR1 and CDR2: GTSNPN, SVGIG (reference sequence). V gave up 2 bases and J gave up 3 bases, with 10 bases separating them. As regards this clone: Its specificity is unknown.

The sequence was collected from a person between 18 and 65 years old who received the Ad26.COV2.S COVID-19 vaccine or a placebo. The source was peripheral blood, collected in a trial of Ad26.COV2.S vaccine versus placebo. This chain connects TRBV30 to TRBJ2-2, with no clear D. The CDR3 loop reads CAWSRRIYTGELFF. For the CDR3, the DNA is TGTGCCTGGAGTCGAAGGATTTACACCGGGGAGCTGTTTTTT. The variable domain in full, completed from reference TRBV30 and TRBJ2-2, reads SQTIHQWPATLVQPVGSPLSLECTVEGTSNPNLYWYRQAAGRGLQLLFYSVGIGQISSEVPQNLSASRPQDRQFILSSKKLLLSDSGFYLCAWSRRIYTGELFFGEGSRLTVL.